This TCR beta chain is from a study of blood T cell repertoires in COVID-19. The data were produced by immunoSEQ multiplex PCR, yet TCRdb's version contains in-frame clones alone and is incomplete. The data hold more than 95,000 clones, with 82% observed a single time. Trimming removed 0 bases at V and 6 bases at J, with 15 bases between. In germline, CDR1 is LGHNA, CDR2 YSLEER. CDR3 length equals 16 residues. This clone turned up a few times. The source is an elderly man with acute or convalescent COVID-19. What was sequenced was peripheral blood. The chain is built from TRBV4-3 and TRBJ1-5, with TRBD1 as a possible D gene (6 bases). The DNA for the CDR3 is TGCGCCAGCAGCCAAGATCGGAAAGGGGGTGGTCAGCCCCAGCATTTT. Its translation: CASSQDRKGGGQPQHF.